This T cell receptor (beta chain) came from a study of T-cell memory formation after mild COVID-19. Across the study: TCR clusters were mostly confined to one donor each. General study points: Confirmation was lacking for SARS-CoV-2 specificity of second-wave clones that peaked on day 37. Most CD4+ clones that shrank were in CM and EM, while CD8+ ones turned up in EMRA.

Sample barcodes and UMIs were carried by the TCR alpha and TCR beta cDNA libraries that 5'RACE generated with constant-segment primers. TCRdb ran MiXCR on the 5' RACE reads and lists one entry per CDR3 protein. Altogether just under 350,000 distinct CDR3 sequences are present, approximately 12% being singletons, with the ten largest covering about a fifth. The V gene lost 6 bases and the J gene lost 2 bases, with 7 bases spanning the gap. The CDR3 is made up of 13 amino acids. Germline CDR1 and CDR2: MNHEY and SVGEGT. This clonotype came up a few times. What it binds is unknown. The sequenced sample was PBMCs or a T cell subset sorted from them (not recorded which). The chain recombines TRBV6-2 or TRBV6-3 with TRBJ2-2, with D hard to call. The source of this sequence is a man younger than 35 who had mild COVID-19 (a few samples of this study predate the infection). Cell type and time point are not known. The CDR3 bases are TGTGCCAGCAGGCAGGCTAACACCGGGGAGCTGTTTTTT. Translated, it gives CASRQANTGELFF.